This T cell receptor (beta chain) was captured in a study of T cell responses to AZD1222 COVID-19 vaccine. This CDR3 is 15 amino acids long. Trimming shortened V by 0 bases and J by 7 bases, and 12 bases separated the two germline ends. Germline loops: CDR1 PRHDT, CDR2 FYEKMQ (reference sequence). Produced via immunoSEQ multiplex PCR; TCRdb's table is partial and in-frame only. This table has 100,000 to 150,000 clones, 88% appearing once. The rearrangement uses TRBV13 and TRBJ2-2, with a possible D match to TRBD2 (5 bases). The receptor comes from an adult in good health. The sequenced sample was peripheral blood, obtained on day 0 of AZD1222 vaccination. The CDR3 sequence is CASSLGGRMNGELFF. CDR3 DNA: TGTGCCAGCAGCTTAGGAGGGAGAATGAACGGGGAGCTGTTTTTT.